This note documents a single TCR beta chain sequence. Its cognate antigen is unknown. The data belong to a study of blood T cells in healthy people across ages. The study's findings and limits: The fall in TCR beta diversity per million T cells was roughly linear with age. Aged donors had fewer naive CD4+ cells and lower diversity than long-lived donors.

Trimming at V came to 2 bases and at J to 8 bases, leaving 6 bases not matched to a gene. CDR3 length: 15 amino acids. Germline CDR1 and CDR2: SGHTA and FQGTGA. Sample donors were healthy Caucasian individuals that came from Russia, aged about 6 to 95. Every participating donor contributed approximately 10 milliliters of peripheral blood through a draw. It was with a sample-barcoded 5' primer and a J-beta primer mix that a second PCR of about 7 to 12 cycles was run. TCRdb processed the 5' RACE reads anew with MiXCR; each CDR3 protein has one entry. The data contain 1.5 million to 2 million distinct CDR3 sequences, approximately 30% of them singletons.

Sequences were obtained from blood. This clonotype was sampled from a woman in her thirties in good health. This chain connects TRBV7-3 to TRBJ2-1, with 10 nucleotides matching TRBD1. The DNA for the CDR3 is TGTGCCAGCAGCTTAGAAGGGACAGGGGTGGATGAGCAGTTCTTC. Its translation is CASSLEGTGVDEQFF. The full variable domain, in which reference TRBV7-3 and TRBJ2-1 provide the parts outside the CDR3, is GAGVSQTPSNKVTEKGKYVELRCDPISGHTALYWYRQSLGQGPEFLIYFQGTGAADDSGLPNDRFFAVRPEGSVSTLKIQRTERGDSAVYLCASSLEGTGVDEQFFGPGTRLTVL.